These 12 T cell receptor beta chains originate from one sample sequenced in a study of monozygotic twins with inflammatory bowel disease. From its re-call of the 5' RACE reads, TCRdb lists each CDR3 protein once, without DNA. The sample is made up of approximately 400,000 distinct CDR3 sequences, and the top ten hold about 2.6% of it. Source material: blood. These receptors originate from a human donor with ulcerative colitis or Crohn's disease, or a healthy co-twin of an affected twin (not recorded which).

The chain couples TRBV18 to TRBJ2-7; TCRdb picks TRBD1, but there is no DNA to check that call. Germline V gene sequence: CDR1 KGHSH, CDR2 LQKENI. CDR3 size: 16 residues. The CDR3 region is CASSPMQGASIYEQYF.

The rearrangement uses TRBV10-3 and TRBJ2-1; TCRdb calls TRBD1, which cannot be checked without DNA. The CDR3 is made up of 14 amino acids. CDR1 and CDR2 from the germline V gene are ENHRY and SYGVKD. CDR3 in amino acids: CAISEWDGLNEQFF.

This chain uses TRBV6-2 or TRBV6-3 with TRBJ1-5. In germline, CDR1 is MNHEY, CDR2 SVGEGT. The CDR3 is made up of 14 amino acids. The CDR3 sequence is CASSYLDGNQPQHF.

The rearrangement uses TRBV27 and TRBJ2-3; as DNA is missing, the TRBD2 call by TCRdb cannot be tested. The CDR3 extends over 17 amino acids. Germline loops: CDR1 MNHEY, CDR2 SMNVEV (reference sequence). CDR3: CASSLSVTSGGTDTQYF.

This chain uses TRBV5-5 with TRBJ2-3. This CDR3 comprises 16 residues. The V gene's germline CDR1 is SGHKS and CDR2 YYEKEE (reference sequence). The CDR3 sequence: CASSIRHSWGTDTQYF.

The chain is built from TRBV10-3 and TRBJ2-2; the TRBD1 assignment by TCRdb is unverifiable without DNA. CDR3 size: 17 residues. The V gene's germline CDR1 is ENHRY and CDR2 SYGVKD. The CDR3 reads CAISDRWTGPNTGELFF.

V is TRBV12-3 or TRBV12-4 and J is TRBJ2-7; TCRdb's D call of TRBD2 is untestable without DNA. The CDR3 length is 15 residues. The CDR3 region is CASSLVLAGSYEQYF.

The chain has TRBV20-1 and TRBJ2-3; TCRdb's D call, TRBD2, is unchecked because there is no DNA. This CDR3 region has 14 residues. Germline assignment: CDR1 DFQATT and CDR2 SNEGSKA (reference sequence). CDR3 amino acids: CSATHGGSTDTQYF.

The CDR3 loop reads CASSLAPGGLGGGELFF. The rearrangement uses TRBV5-6 and TRBJ2-2; TCRdb reports TRBD2, a call that lacks DNA to check it against. The germline gives CDR1 SGHDT, CDR2 YYEEEE. The CDR3 spans 17 residues.

The CDR3: CASSLALDRPAEAFF. The rearrangement uses TRBV7-9 and TRBJ1-1; TCRdb's D call of TRBD1 is untestable without DNA. This CDR3 spans 15 amino acids. CDR1 and CDR2 (germline): SEHNR, FQNEAQ (reference sequence).

The rearrangement joins TRBV20-1 to TRBJ2-2; there is no DNA to check the TCRdb D call of TRBD2. The CDR3 contains 19 residues. CDR1 and CDR2 (germline): DFQATT, SNEGSKA (reference sequence). CDR3 region: CSARDPETSGVANTGELFF.

The chain uses TRBV20-1 and TRBJ2-7; TCRdb designates TRBD1, a call that cannot be tested without DNA. Germline V lookup: CDR1 DFQATT, CDR2 SNEGSKA (reference sequence). The CDR3 loop spans 16 amino acids. The CDR3 region is CSARGLLTGTAYEQYF.